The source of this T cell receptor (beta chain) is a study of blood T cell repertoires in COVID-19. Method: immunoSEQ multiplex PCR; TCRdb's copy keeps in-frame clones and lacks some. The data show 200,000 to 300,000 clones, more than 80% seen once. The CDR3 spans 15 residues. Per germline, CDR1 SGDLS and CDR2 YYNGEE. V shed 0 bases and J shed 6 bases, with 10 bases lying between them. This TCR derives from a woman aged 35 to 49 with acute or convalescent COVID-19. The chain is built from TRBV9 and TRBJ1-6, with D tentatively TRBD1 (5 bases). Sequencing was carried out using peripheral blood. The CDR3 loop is CASSVAREFNSPLHF. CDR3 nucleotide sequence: TGTGCCAGCAGCGTAGCCAGGGAATTTAATTCACCCCTCCACTTT.